The 8 T cell receptor beta chains presented below share a single source sample, sequenced in a study of a mutant IDH1 vaccine in newly diagnosed glioma. Time point: week 47, end of study. Topical imiquimod accompanied each vaccine dose, which consisted of 300 ug of mutant IDH1 20-mer peptide. The protocol was immunoSEQ multiplex PCR, while the TCRdb copy is restricted to in-frame clones and leaves out a portion. The repertoire holds around 94,000 clones, with roughly nine tenths as singletons. These receptors' antigens are unknown. The sequences come from PBMCs, collected from a glioma patient whose treatment included an IDH1 peptide vaccine. The receptors stem from a woman aged 50 to 65 with glioma.

This chain connects TRBV6-5 to TRBJ2-3; D might be TRBD2 (6 bases). Trimming took 0 bases from V and 6 from J, leaving 10 bases between them. Germline V CDR1 and CDR2: MNHEY, SVGAGI. The CDR3 has 14 residues. In DNA, the CDR3 is TGTGCCAGCAGTTACTCCGGGAGTTCGGATACGCAGTATTTT. Protein sequence: CASSYSGSSDTQYF.

The V call is TRBV5-4, the J call TRBJ1-1; D remains unclear. Germline CDR1 is SGHNT and CDR2 is YYREEE (reference sequence). Deletions cut 3 bases from V and 3 bases from J, with 9 bases between. This CDR3 has 13 amino acids. Here the CDR3 DNA reads TGTGCCAGCAGCTCGGCCCTTGACACTGAAGCTTTCTTT. Its protein is CASSSALDTEAFF. Full variable domain (missing parts from reference TRBV5-4 and TRBJ1-1): ETGVTQSPTHLIKTRGQQVTLRCSSQSGHNTVSWYQQALGQGPQFIFQYYREEENGRGNFPPRFSGLQFPNYSSELNVNALELDDSALYLCASSSALDTEAFFGQGTRLTVV.

The V call is TRBV5-4, the J call TRBJ2-7, with D possibly being TRBD1 (6 bases). The CDR3 extends over 14 amino acids. The germline V gene encodes CDR1 SGHNT and CDR2 YYREEE (reference sequence). V lost 0 bases to trimming and J lost 2 bases, with 9 bases between them. The DNA of the CDR3 is TGTGCCAGCAGCTTGGTCGGACAGCCCTACGAGCAGTACTTC. It specifies CASSLVGQPYEQYF.

A few counts support this clone. The V gene is TRBV4-1, the J gene TRBJ2-5; 7 nucleotides align to TRBD2. This CDR3 has 14 amino acids. The germline V gene has CDR1 MGHRA and CDR2 YSYEKL. V was pared by 3 bases and J by 5 bases, with 6 bases of the junction left unmatched. The DNA for the CDR3 is TGCGCCAGCAGCCAGAACGGGAGGCATGAGACCCAGTACTTC. Translating gives CASSQNGRHETQYF.

The chain recombines TRBV2 with TRBJ2-7; perhaps D is TRBD1 or TRBD2 (5 bases each). The CDR3 runs to 17 residues. The ends were cut back, 6 bases at V and 2 bases at J, with 23 bases in the middle. Germline CDR1 is SNHLY and CDR2 is FYNNEI. The CDR3 region has the DNA TGTGCCAGCAGGAGGGTAAGAAGACCCCGGGGCCCCTACGAGCAGTACTTC. It codes for CASRRVRRPRGPYEQYF.

In DNA, the CDR3 is TGTGCCAGCACGGCGGGAGGGCGGTACGAGCAGTACTTC. Protein product: CASTAGGRYEQYF. The chain couples TRBV28 to TRBJ2-7; 9 bases map to TRBD2. The V and J ends lost 7 bases and 4 bases, in that order; junction bases with no gene match: 5. This CDR3 contains 13 residues. Per germline, CDR1 MDHEN and CDR2 SYDVKM. The full variable domain, with the rest looked up from reference TRBV28 and TRBJ2-7, is DVKVTQSSRYLVKRTGEKVFLECVQDMDHENMFWYRQDPGLGLRLIYFSYDVKMKEKGDIPEGYSVSREKKERFSLILESASTNQTSMYLCASTAGGRYEQYFGPGTRLTVT.

The V and J genes are TRBV28 and TRBJ1-1, with TRBD1 matching 9 bases. Trimming at V came to 3 bases and at J to 0 bases, leaving 8 bases not matched to a gene. Germline assignment: CDR1 MDHEN and CDR2 SYDVKM. CDR3 length: 17 residues. CDR3 sequence: CASSFYHGQGMNTEAFF. The CDR3 coding sequence is TGTGCCAGCAGTTTCTACCACGGACAGGGGATGAACACTGAAGCTTTCTTT.

J is TRBJ1-2 and V is TRBV7-2; D unresolved. CDR1 and CDR2 (germline): SGHTA, FQGNSA. Trimming left V 3 bases short and J 2 bases short, with 7 bases between. The CDR3 has 13 amino acids. The CDR3 coding sequence is TGTGCCAGCAGCTTGAGGAGAAACTATGGCTACACCTTC. Translated: CASSLRRNYGYTF.